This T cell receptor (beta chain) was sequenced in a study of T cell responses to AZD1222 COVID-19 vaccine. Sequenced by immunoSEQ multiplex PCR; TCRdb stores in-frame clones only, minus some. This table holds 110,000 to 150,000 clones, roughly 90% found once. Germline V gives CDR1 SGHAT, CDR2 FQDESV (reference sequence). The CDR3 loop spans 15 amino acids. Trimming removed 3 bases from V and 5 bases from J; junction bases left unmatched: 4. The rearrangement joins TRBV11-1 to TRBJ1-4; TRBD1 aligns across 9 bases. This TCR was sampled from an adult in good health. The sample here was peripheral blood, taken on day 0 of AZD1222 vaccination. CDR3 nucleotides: TGTGCCAGCAGCTTGATGGGACAGGGAAATGAAAAACTGTTTTTT. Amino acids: CASSLMGQGNEKLFF.